The subject of this entry is one TCR beta chain. The antigen is undetermined. Trimming cost V 2 bases and J 8 bases, with 9 bases left between them. The length of the CDR3 is 12 residues. A sample-barcoded 5' primer and a J-beta primer mix were used in a second PCR of about 6 to 11 cycles. Carrying 12 random nucleotides, a template-switch adaptor labeled each individual cDNA molecule. In TCRdb, the 5' RACE reads were re-called with MiXCR into one record per CDR3 protein. Of approximately 810,000 distinct CDR3 sequences in the sample, around 36% were seen once. This entry is derived from a study of blood T cells in healthy people across ages. The study's findings and limits: Without sorted subsets, naive and antigen-experienced compartments could not be conclusively compared. Naive T cell percentage and TCR beta diversity correlated strongly.

Isolating PBMCs gave at least 6 million of these cells per sample. This clonotype originated in a man aged 18 to 30 in good health. The J gene is TRBJ1-2, the V gene TRBV12-3 or TRBV12-4; D unresolved. Sequenced input: blood. CDR3 protein: CASSLSRRGYTF. The CDR3 bases are TGTGCCAGCAGTTTATCCCGAAGGGGCTACACCTTC.